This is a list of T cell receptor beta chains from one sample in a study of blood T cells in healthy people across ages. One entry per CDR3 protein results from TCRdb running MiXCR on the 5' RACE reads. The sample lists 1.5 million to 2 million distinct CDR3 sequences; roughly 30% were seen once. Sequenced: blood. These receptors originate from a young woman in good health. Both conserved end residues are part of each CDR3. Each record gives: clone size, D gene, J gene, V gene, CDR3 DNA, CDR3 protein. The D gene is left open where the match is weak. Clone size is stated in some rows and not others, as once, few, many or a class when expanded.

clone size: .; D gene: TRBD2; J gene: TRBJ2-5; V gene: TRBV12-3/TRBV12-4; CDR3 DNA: TGTGCCTCCTGTCGGACTAGCGGGACTTTCTGGCAAGAGACCCAGTACTTC; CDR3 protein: CASCRTSGTFWQETQYF
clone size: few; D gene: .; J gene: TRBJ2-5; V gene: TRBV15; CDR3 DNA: TGTGCCACCAGCAGAGATCCTGCGGGGCAGACCCAGTACTTC; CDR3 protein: CATSRDPAGQTQYF
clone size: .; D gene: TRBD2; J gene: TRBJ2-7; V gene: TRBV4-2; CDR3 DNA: TGTGCCAGCAGCCAAGAGCTCGGGAGCGGGACTTACGAGCAGTACTTC; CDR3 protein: CASSQELGSGTYEQYF
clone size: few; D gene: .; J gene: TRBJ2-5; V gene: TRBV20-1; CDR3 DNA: TGCAGTGCTAGAGACAGGACTGGCCAGTGGGCCCAGTACTTC; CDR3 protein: CSARDRTGQWAQYF
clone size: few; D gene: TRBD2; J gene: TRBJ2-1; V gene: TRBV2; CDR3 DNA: TGTGCCAGCAGTGATGGCGGGGGGCTCGACAATGAGCAGTTCTTC; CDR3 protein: CASSDGGGLDNEQFF
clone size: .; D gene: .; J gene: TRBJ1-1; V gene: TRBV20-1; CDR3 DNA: TGCAGTGCTAGAGATCCCTCAGTAAGTTACATGAACACTGAAGCTTTCTTT; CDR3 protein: CSARDPSVSYMNTEAFF
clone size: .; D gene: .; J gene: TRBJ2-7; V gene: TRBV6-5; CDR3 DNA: TGTGCCAGCAGTCAATTGGCGGGACAGAGCTCCTACGAGCAGTACTTC; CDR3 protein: CASSQLAGQSSYEQYF
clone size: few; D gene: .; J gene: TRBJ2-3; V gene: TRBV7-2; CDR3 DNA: TGTGCCAGCATCCCCAGCTTATTCGGGTCCGGAAGCACAGATACGCAGTATTTT; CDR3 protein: CASIPSLFGSGSTDTQYF
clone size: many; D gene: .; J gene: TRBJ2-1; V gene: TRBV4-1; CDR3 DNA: TGCGCCAGCAGCCGAGGAGGGGGGGACCCCTATGAGCAGTTCTTC; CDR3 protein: CASSRGGGDPYEQFF
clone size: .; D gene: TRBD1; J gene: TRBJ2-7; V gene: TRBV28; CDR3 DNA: TGTGCCGGCAGTCTTCCTACAGGGGGTCACGAGCAGTACTTC; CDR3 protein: CAGSLPTGGHEQYF
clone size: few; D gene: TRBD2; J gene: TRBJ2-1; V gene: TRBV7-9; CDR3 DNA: TGTGCCAGCAGCCCTAGCGGAAGGTCCAACAATGAGCAGTTCTTC; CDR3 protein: CASSPSGRSNNEQFF
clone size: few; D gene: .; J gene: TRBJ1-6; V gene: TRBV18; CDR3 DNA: TGTGCCAGCTCACCTGAATCCCCGGCGGGCTCACCCCTCCACTTT; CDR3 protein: CASSPESPAGSPLHF
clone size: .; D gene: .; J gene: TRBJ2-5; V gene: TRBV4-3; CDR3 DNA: TGCGCCAGCAGCCAAAACGTGGGGGGAGAGACCCAGTACTTC; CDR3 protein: CASSQNVGGETQYF
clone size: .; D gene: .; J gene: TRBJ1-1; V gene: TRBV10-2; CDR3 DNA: TGCGCCAGCAGTGAAAGGACCGGCTATCAAGAAGCTTTCTTT; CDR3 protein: CASSERTGYQEAFF
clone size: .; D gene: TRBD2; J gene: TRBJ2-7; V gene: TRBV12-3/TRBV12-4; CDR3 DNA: TGTGCCAGCAGTGGGGGAATACGCCTAGCGGGGCGCTCCTACGAGCAGTACTTC; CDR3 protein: CASSGGIRLAGRSYEQYF
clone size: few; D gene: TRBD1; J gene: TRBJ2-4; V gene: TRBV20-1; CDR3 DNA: TGCAGTGCCATCGGACAGGGGCTCCTTGAGAACATTCAGTACTTC; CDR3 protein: CSAIGQGLLENIQYF
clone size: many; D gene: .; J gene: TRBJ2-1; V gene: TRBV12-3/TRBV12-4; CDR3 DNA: TGTGCCAGCAATGTTAGGGGGGGCTCCTACAATGAGCAGTTCTTC; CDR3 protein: CASNVRGGSYNEQFF
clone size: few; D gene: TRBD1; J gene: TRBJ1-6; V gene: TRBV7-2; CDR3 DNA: TGTGCCAGCAGCCGGGACAGGGGAGATAATTCACCCCTCCACTTT; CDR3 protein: CASSRDRGDNSPLHF
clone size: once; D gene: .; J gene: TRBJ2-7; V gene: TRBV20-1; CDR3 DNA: TGCAGTGCTGGGCTGGTGCTTTCCGGCTCCTACGAGCAGTACTTC; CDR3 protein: CSAGLVLSGSYEQYF
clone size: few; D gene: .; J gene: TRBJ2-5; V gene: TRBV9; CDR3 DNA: TGTGCCAGCAGTTTGGACCCTCAAAGGGAGACCCAGTACTTC; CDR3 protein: CASSLDPQRETQYF
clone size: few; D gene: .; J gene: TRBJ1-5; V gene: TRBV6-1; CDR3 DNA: TGTGCCAGCAGCCCACAGGGATTTAGCAATCAGCCCCAGCATTTT; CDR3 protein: CASSPQGFSNQPQHF
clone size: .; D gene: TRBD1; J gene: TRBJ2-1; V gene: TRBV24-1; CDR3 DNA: TGTGCCACCAGTGGCTCAAGGGGGCCGCAGGACAATGAGCAGTTCTTC; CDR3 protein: CATSGSRGPQDNEQFF
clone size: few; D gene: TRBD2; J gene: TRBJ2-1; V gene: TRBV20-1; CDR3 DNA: TGCAGTGGGGGAGCGGGAGCATCGTACAATGAGCAGTTCTTC; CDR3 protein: CSGGAGASYNEQFF
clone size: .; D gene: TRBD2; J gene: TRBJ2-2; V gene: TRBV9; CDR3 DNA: TGTGCCAGCAGCGCCAGGGGACTAGGAGGCGGGGAGCTGTTTTTT; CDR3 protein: CASSARGLGGGELFF
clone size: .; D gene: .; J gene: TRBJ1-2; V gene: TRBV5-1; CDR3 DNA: TGCGCCAGCAGCCCTGGGATGGAAGGCCGTACTCAAATAGTCTATGGCTACACCTTC; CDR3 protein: CASSPGMEGRTQIVYGYTF
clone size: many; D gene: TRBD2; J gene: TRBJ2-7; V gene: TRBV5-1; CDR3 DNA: TGCGCCAGCAGTCCTTACAGGGCGGCGAGCGGGAGGATGGACGAGCAGTACTTC; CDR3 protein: CASSPYRAASGRMDEQYF
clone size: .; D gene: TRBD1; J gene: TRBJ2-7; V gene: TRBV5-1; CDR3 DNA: TGTGCCAGCAGCTTAGAAACCGGGACAGGGGGAACCTACGAGCAGTACTTC; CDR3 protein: CASSLETGTGGTYEQYF
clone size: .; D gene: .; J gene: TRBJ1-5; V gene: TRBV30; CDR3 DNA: TGTGCCTGGAGTGTAGGCCCCTCTATGCCCCAGCATTTT; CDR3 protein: CAWSVGPSMPQHF
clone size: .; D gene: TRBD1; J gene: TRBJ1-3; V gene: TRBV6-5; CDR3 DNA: TGTGCCAGCAGTTCTACAGGGGTCGACACCATATATTTT; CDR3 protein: CASSSTGVDTIYF